What follows describes a single T cell receptor beta chain. No antigen is known for it. Nothing much larger sits one base from this clone, and base qualities are not available. The germline V and J ends show losses of 5 bases and 5 bases respectively, and no gene match explains 8 bases of the junction. In the germline V gene, CDR1 corresponds to SGHTA and CDR2 to FQGTGA. Reading from cysteine to phenylalanine, the CDR3 counts 15 amino acids. Solely the CDR3 DNA is kept, with 45 bases framed from the first base. In total, over 600 healthy bone marrow donors made up the cohort. At the time of sampling, every cohort member was nominally healthy, though immune exposures that went unrecorded were likely present. The donor was CMV seronegative and was included in the group of over 300 seronegative cohort members. Every donor gave a peripheral blood sample, and the peripheral blood mononuclear cells from that sample were used for TCR beta sequencing. The Qiagen DNeasy Blood Extraction Kit was used to extract genomic DNA from the blood cell samples.

The data originate from a study of cytomegalovirus exposure and HLA in healthy donors (dated by TCRdb to the late 2010s). For the wider study: According to an earlier analysis of 550 to 750 of the donors, about 180 million T cells yielded some 110 million unique TCR beta sequences and 276 Gb of sequence data. Rather than using new phenotypic data, the later analysis identified candidate immune exposures from TCR beta sequences and from how often those sequences occurred across donors. An earlier analysis of 500 to 750 of the donors applied high-throughput TCR beta sequencing to assess whether each TCR beta V gene segment acted as functional or pseudogenic. A later analysis re-examined previously published TCR beta repertoires from more than 550 donors and added high-resolution HLA genotyping to investigate patterns of TCR occurrence. An early release covering more than 500 HLA-typed donors comprised about 300 gigabases of sequencing data and approximately 80 million unique TCR sequences. Roughly five DR-DQ haplotypes were treated as single units for association and clustering because of strong linkage in the cohort. High-throughput TCR immunosequencing, statistical association of individual TCRs with disease status, and machine learning were combined to predict cytomegalovirus infection status. Of the 350 to 450 genotyped donors, 81% were placed in the genetic ancestry cluster associated with self-reported Caucasian donors. On average, over 200,000 unique TCR beta nucleotide sequences were sequenced per donor among fewer than 500 genotyped donors of the cohort, with around 19% of those sequences being non-productive. Donor age, sex, ethnicity and CMV serostatus were collected together with the repertoire data. In a later genetic analysis, genome-wide SNP genotypes for about three fifths of the 666 donors were used, and that subset was treated as a discovery cohort. All discovery cohort repertoires had been generated using a single sequencing platform. The study used immunosequencing to profile the T cell repertoires of several hundred subjects and linked those repertoires to cytomegalovirus serostatus. The study aimed to test whether cataloging public T cell receptors could reveal signatures of past pathogen exposure. Both class I and class II loci were covered by HLA typing, at four-digit resolution. The number of typed donors differed by locus: about 620-640 for A, B, C, DRB1 and DQB1; 500 to 550 for DQA1; some 610 for DPA1; and 400 to 480 for DPB1. Along with the roughly 700-subject first cohort, a separate validation cohort of over 90 different subjects was used.

Library preparation was by the immunoSEQ multiplex PCR assay. For the multiplex PCR, a mixture combining 60 forward primers for TCR Vbeta segments and 13 reverse primers for TCR Jbeta segments was used. The CDR3 region of rearranged TCR beta genes was amplified from genomic DNA by a multiplex PCR assay. The Illumina HiSeq System was used to sequence the amplified TCR beta libraries as 87-base-pair reads. As for the authors' bioinformatics: In a later analysis, 77 million or so unique TCR beta chains were counted across the roughly 610 repertoires, and about 9.9 million of these chains were shared by at least two donors. A nearest-neighbor algorithm error-corrected the raw reads and collapsed the reads into unique sequences, merging closely related sequences to remove PCR and sequencing errors. Alignment of CDR3 sequences to IMGT reference sequences was used to assign V, D and J gene segments. For a sequence to be retained, at least a six-nucleotide match to both a V gene segment and a J gene segment was required. Rearrangements were called productive when the CDR3 lacked stop codons and stayed in frame with V and J; all others were non-productive. Following IMGT convention, CDR3 was defined as the stretch from the second conserved V-encoded cysteine up to the conserved J-encoded phenylalanine. The earlier analysis of 550 to 650 of the donors excluded any sequence lacking an unambiguous match to a single V gene segment. An earlier analysis of several hundred of the donors called V segments functional above 56.7% productive rearrangements and segregating when the between-donor standard deviation exceeded 5%. A statistical classification framework was developed to diagnose cytomegalovirus status using the catalog of TCR beta chain sequences. In a later analysis, TCR nucleotide sequences were compared against IMGT/GENE-DB human TR gene sequences so that V and J genes could be assigned. Using the TCRdist pipeline, a later analysis assigned CDR3 sequences along with most-parsimonious VDJ recombination scenarios. A later analysis defined each TCR beta chain by its CDR3 amino acid sequence plus V-gene family, and excluded reads lacking a unique V-gene family. As a way to deal with suspected cross-contamination and a sequencing artifact, a later analysis dropped roughly 600 nucleotide sequences that were highly shared and had low generation probability. In a later analysis, a clonal expansion index for each public chain was calculated from normalized within-repertoire ranks of inferred template counts. In a later analysis, generation probabilities were computed with a VDJ recombination model fitted to out-of-frame rearrangements, and the resulting probabilities were checked against IGoR. A later analysis scored TCR-TCR, TCR-HLA and TCR-CMV co-occurrence with hypergeometric tests, applying a repertoire-size bias correction to TCR pairs. To estimate false discovery rates, a later analysis permuted the HLA or CMV assignments 20 times. In a later analysis, co-occurring TCRs were grouped using DBSCAN, and TCRdist sequence similarity was added for clustering within HLA-allele-positive subsets. For co-occurrence clustering, repertoires with fewer than 30,000 or more than 120,000 public chains were excluded, along with four or five repertoires with anomalous nucleotide sharing. The clones in this table, taken by TCRdb from immuneACCESS, are in-frame only. Not every clone is retained; where verified, under half of the shortfall comes from an unresolved V gene, and the cause of the rest is unknown. For V, J and clone size, that table is used; D and trimming come from the DNA. Present in this sample are 120,000 to 150,000 clones, about 82% of which were seen just once. The top ten hold 2% to 2.5% of the sample.

General study outcomes and caveats: Because counts were too low, roughly 17 rarely observed V segments, including chromosome 9 orphons, were left out of the earlier analysis of 587 of the donors. Correlated functional status among segregating V segments might be attributable to linkage disequilibrium, but an unknown experimental factor could not be ruled out. A cluster of highly shared sequence variants was judged likely to be a technical artifact of the sequencing pipeline. An association between a missense DCLRE1C variant and V-gene and J-gene trimming of TCR beta chains was found in a later genetic analysis and replicated in an independent cohort. The only immune exposure information available for the cohort was CMV serostatus. In a later analysis, several top co-occurrence clusters were reported to appear linked to parvovirus B19, influenza, CMV and Epstein-Barr virus. In vitro tests confirmed that three of the cytomegalovirus-associated TCR beta chains recognize cytomegalovirus antigens. In an earlier analysis of some 500 of the donors, most TCR beta V segments were observed in productive rearrangements about 90% or about 30% of the time, broadly matching IMGT annotations. In a later analysis, HLA-associated TCR beta chains showed more clonal expansion and lower generation probabilities than non-associated chains that were equally common. Cytomegalovirus status was reported to be diagnosed by the classifier with high specificity and sensitivity in both the original and validation cohorts. It was suggested by the authors that the approach could potentially be generalized to other disease states and immunological phenotypes. Most TCR sequences were observed very rarely across donors, whereas some public TCRs were present in many individuals. A further reported finding was that TCR beta sequences accurately predicted the HLA-A and HLA-B alleles for most subjects in the first cohort. Strong co-occurrence of HLA alleles, especially DR and DQ, made assigning TCR associations to individual alleles difficult. According to a later genetic analysis, donors in an Asian-associated ancestry cluster had fewer N-insertions in productive TCRs than the approximately 650-donor mean. Some IMGT-functional V segments, including TRBV6-2 and TRBV6-3, could not be distinguished by the 87-base-pair reads and were therefore excluded. The cohort was sequenced for TCR beta chains only, and without alpha or paired-chain data the features that could be detected were limited. A later analysis found that TCR association rates varied across HLA loci, with DRB1 alleles showing the most associated TCRs and HLA-C alleles the fewest. HLA typing was unavailable for some donors at each locus, so association tests used only the typed subset. In a later analysis, around 17,000 TCR beta sequences were associated with specific HLA alleles at a false discovery rate of 0.05. A later analysis found that most CMV-associated TCR beta chains appeared HLA-restricted, with HLA associations seemingly driven largely by CMV exposure. A total of 150 to 200 TCR beta chains were listed by the study as associated with cytomegalovirus. Sequencing depth was assumed to be roughly uniform across donors in the presence/absence analyses, though that assumption may not hold.

The receptor was isolated from a man in his thirties or forties in good health and CMV-seronegative. The chain joins TRBV7-3 to TRBJ1-1; TRBD1 matches 10 bases in the middle. Input material: PBMCs. The CDR3 corresponds to CASSATPGQGTEAFF. At the DNA level, the sequence is TGTGCCAGCAGCGCTACCCCGGGACAGGGGACTGAAGCTTTCTTT.